Below are 7 T cell receptor beta chains sequenced from a single sample in a study of T cell responses to AZD1222 COVID-19 vaccine. The data were produced by immunoSEQ multiplex PCR, yet TCRdb's version contains in-frame clones alone and is incomplete. The data contain some 140,000 clones, approximately 90% of them singletons. Sequences were derived from peripheral blood, sampled on day 0 of AZD1222 vaccination. These receptors all come from an adult in good health.

The chain links TRBV2 to TRBJ1-2, with TRBD1 matching 7 bases. Trimming removed 6 bases from V and 5 bases from J; junction bases left unmatched: 15. In germline, CDR1 is SNHLY, CDR2 FYNNEI. The CDR3 contains 16 residues. CDR3 nucleotides: TGTGCCAGCAGCCCTTCTCCGGGACAGTTTTTATATGGCTACACCTTC. This translates into CASSPSPGQFLYGYTF.

The rearrangement links TRBV7-2 to TRBJ1-5; D is uncertain. CDR1 and CDR2 from the germline V gene are SGHTA and FQGNSA. V lost 1 base and J lost 3, with 13 bases in between. The CDR3 totals 16 residues. CDR3 region: CASSLGWVASNQPQHF. The CDR3, as DNA: TGTGCCAGCAGCTTAGGATGGGTTGCTTCCAATCAGCCCCAGCATTTT.

The V gene is TRBV6-5, the J gene TRBJ1-5; D gene uncertain. The V end was cut by 8 bases, the J end by 1 base, with 12 bases between. CDR3 size: 14 residues. Germline CDR1 is MNHEY and CDR2 is SVGAGI. CDR3: CASWPFGSNQPQHF. CDR3 nucleotides: TGTGCCAGCTGGCCCTTTGGGAGCAATCAGCCCCAGCATTTT.

In this sample, this clone turned up once. The CDR3: CASSYSGTSGWNEQFF. The CDR3 region has the DNA TGTGCCAGCAGTTACTCCGGGACTAGCGGGTGGAATGAGCAGTTCTTC. The chain recombines TRBV6-2 or TRBV6-3 with TRBJ2-1, with 12 bases aligning to TRBD2. The J segment lost 7 bases and the V segment lost 0 bases, leaving 4 bases of the junction unmatched. CDR3 length equals 16 residues. Germline CDR1 reads MNHEY; CDR2 reads SVGEGT.

This chain joins TRBV7-2 and TRBJ2-7; no definite D call. With 3 bases removed from V and 2 bases from J, the gap between germline ends came to 11 bases. Germline lookup yields CDR1 SGHTA and CDR2 FQGNSA. The CDR3 length is 14 residues. CDR3 sequence (DNA): TGTGCCAGCAGCTTGTCTTTGGGAACCTACGAGCAGTACTTC. Amino acid sequence: CASSLSLGTYEQYF.

V is TRBV6-4 and J is TRBJ2-3; 8 positions match TRBD2. J was trimmed by 10 bases and V by 3 bases; bases with no gene match: 6. Germline CDR1 and CDR2: MRHNA and SNTAGT. This CDR3 is 13 amino acids long. The CDR3 sequence: CASSDFSGTAQYF. The CDR3 DNA reads TGTGCCAGCAGTGATTTTAGCGGGACCGCGCAGTATTTT.

The V call is TRBV7-9, the J call TRBJ2-2; 10 bases match TRBD1. Germline V gives CDR1 SEHNR, CDR2 FQNEAQ (reference sequence). Trimming took 5 bases from V and 5 from J; bases not matched to a gene: 8. The CDR3 has 16 amino acids. CDR3 in DNA: TGTGCCAGCAGCCCCATGACAGGGGGCCTAACCGGGGAGCTGTTTTTT. As protein: CASSPMTGGLTGELFF.